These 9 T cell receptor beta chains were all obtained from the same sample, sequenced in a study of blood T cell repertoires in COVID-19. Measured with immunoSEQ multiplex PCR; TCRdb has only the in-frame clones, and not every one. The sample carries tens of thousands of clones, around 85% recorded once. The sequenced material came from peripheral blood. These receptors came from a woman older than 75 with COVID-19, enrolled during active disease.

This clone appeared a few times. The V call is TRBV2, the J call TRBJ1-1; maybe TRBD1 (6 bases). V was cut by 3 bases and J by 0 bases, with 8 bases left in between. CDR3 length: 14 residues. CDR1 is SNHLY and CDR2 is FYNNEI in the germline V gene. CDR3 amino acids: CASSEGQLNTEAFF. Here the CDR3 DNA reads TGTGCCAGCAGTGAGGGACAATTGAACACTGAAGCTTTCTTT. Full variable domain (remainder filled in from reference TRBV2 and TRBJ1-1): EPEVTQTPSHQVTQMGQEVILRCVPISNHLYFYWYRQILGQKVEFLVSFYNNEISEKSEIFDDQFSVERPDGSNFTLKIRSTKLEDSAMYFCASSEGQLNTEAFFGQGTRLTVV.

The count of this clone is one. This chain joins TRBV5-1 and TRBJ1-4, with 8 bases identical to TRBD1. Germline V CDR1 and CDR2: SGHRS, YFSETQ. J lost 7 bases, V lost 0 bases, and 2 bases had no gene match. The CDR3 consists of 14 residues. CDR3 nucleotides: TGCGCCAGCAGCTTGGGGACAGGGCGTGAAAAACTGTTTTTT. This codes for CASSLGTGREKLFF.

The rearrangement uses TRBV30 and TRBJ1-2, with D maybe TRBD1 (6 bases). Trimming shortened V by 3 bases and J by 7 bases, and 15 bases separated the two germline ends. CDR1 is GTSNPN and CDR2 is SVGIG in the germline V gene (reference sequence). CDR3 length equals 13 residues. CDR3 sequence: CAWRTAGAPGYTF. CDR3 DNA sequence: TGTGCCTGGAGGACAGCGGGGGCGCCTGGCTACACCTTC.

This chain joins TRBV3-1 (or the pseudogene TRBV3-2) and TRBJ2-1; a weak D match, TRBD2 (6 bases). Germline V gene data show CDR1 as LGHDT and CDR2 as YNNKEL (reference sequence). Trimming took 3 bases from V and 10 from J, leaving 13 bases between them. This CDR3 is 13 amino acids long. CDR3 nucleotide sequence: TGTGCCAGCAGCCACAGTAGGGGAGGCGAGCAGTTCTTC. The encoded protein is CASSHSRGGEQFF.

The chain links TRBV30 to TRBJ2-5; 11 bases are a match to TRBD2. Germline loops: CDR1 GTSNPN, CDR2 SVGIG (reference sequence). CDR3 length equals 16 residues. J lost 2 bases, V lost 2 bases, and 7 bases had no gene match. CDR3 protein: CAWSSGLAGGQETQYF. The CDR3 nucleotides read TGTGCCTGGAGTAGTGGGCTAGCGGGGGGTCAAGAGACCCAGTACTTC.

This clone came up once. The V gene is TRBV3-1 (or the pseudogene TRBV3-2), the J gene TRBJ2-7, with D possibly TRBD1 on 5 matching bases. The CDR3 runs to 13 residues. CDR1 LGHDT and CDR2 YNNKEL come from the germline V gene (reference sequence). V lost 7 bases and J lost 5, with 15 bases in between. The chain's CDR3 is CASIGQGSHEQYF. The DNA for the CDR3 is TGTGCCAGCATTGGGCAGGGATCCCACGAGCAGTACTTC.

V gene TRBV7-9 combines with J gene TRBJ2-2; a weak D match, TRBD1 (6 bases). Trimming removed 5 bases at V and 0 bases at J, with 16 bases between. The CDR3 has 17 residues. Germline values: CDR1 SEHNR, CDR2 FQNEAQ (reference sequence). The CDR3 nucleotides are TGTGCCAGCAGCCGGCAAACGGACAGAACGAACACCGGGGAGCTGTTTTTT. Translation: CASSRQTDRTNTGELFF.

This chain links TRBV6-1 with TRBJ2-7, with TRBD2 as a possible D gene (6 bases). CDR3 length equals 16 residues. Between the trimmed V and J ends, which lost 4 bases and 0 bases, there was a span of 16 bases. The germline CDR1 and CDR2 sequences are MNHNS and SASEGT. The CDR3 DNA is TGTGCCAGCAGTGGATCAGGAGGGGCCACCTCCTACGAGCAGTACTTC. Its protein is CASSGSGGATSYEQYF.

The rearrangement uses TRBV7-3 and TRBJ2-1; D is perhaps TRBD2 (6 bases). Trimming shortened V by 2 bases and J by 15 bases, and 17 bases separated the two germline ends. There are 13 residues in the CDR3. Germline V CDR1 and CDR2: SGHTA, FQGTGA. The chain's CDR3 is CASSLQAGYEVFF. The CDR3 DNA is TGTGCCAGCAGCTTACAGGCGGGGTACGAGGTGTTCTTC.